The 14 T cell receptor beta chains given below trace back to one sample, sequenced in a study of T cells in Graves' hyperthyroidism and ophthalmopathy. From RNA transcripts, TCR beta CDR3 regions were amplified. The HTBI primer set drove a first-round RT-PCR of the TCR CDR3. TCRdb reanalysed the multiplex PCR reads using MiXCR and keeps one entry per CDR3 protein. The sample consists of about 540,000 distinct CDR3 sequences, roughly 50% of them appearing once. Material for sequencing was peripheral blood or thyroid tissue (not recorded which). Receptors were obtained from a woman between 18 and 30 years old with Graves' hyperthyroidism.

This clonotype was counted at least ten times. The J gene is TRBJ2-7, the V gene TRBV7-9; D is possibly TRBD2 (7 bases). V was pared by 10 bases and J by 6 bases, with 16 bases between. The CDR3 length is 12 residues. CDR1 SEHNR and CDR2 FQNEAQ come from the germline V gene (reference sequence). The CDR3 spells CAIQGLLGEQYF. The CDR3 DNA reads as TGTGCCATACAGGGACTACTAGGCGAGCAGTACTTC. Variable domain in full (rest from reference TRBV7-9 and TRBJ2-7): DTGVSQNPRHKITKRGQNVTFRCDPISEHNRLYWYRQTLGQGPEFLTYFQNEAQLEKSRLLSDRFSAERPKGSFSTLEIQRTEQGDSAMYLCAIQGLLGEQYFGPGTRLTVT.

Note on this clonotype: Given the absence of the conserved phenylalanine or tryptophan at the CDR3 end, a read error is likely. The chain joins TRBV6-4 to TRBJ2-7, with TRBD2 identical over 12 bases. The CDR3 contains 15 residues. Germline loops: CDR1 MRHNA, CDR2 SNTAGT. With 7 bases clipped from V and 1 base from J, the junction kept 5 bases outside the gene matches. CDR3 in amino acids: CASIYLAGGSYEQYL. The CDR3 DNA sequence: TGTGCCAGCATTTACCTAGCGGGAGGGTCCTACGAGCAGTACCTC.

This clonotype was detected only once. The chain is built from TRBV7-2 and TRBJ1-5, with D tentatively TRBD1 (6 bases). CDR3 length: 13 residues. Trimming shortened V by 4 bases and J by 13 bases, and 17 bases separated the two germline ends. Germline V lookup: CDR1 SGHTA, CDR2 FQGNSA. For the CDR3, the DNA is TGTGCCAGCAGCTACGCAACAGGGAGCAATCAGCATTTT. Translating gives CASSYATGSNQHF. Supplemented by reference TRBV7-2 and TRBJ1-5, the full variable domain reads GAGVSQSPSNKVTEKGKDVELRCDPISGHTALYWYRQSLGQGLEFLIYFQGNSAPDKSGLPSDRFSAERTGGSVSTLTIQRTQQEDSAVYLCASSYATGSNQHFGDGTRLSIL.

The table lists this clonotype with many counts. The V call is TRBV2, the J call TRBJ2-1, with 10 bases identical to TRBD2. Germline V gene data show CDR1 as SNHLY and CDR2 as FYNNEI. The CDR3 is 17 amino acids. Trimming cost V 9 bases and J 7 bases; bases outside gene matches: 18. CDR3 coding DNA: TGTGCCAGGGGTCTAGCGGGAGAACATAGAGGGAATAATGAGCAGTTCTTC. Encoded protein: CARGLAGEHRGNNEQFF.

This chain links TRBV5-5 with TRBJ1-1; no firm D call. Germline CDR1 reads SGHKS; CDR2 reads YYEKEE (reference sequence). Trimming took 3 bases from V and 0 from J, leaving 12 bases between them. The CDR3 totals 15 residues. As DNA, the CDR3 is TGTGCCAGCAGCTCCAGGACTAGCGTGAACACTGAAGCTTTCTTT. As protein: CASSSRTSVNTEAFF.

Of note for this clonotype: Here the CDR3 omits its conserved ending phenylalanine or tryptophan, so a read error is the likely source. The DNA is omitted, as the CDR3 cannot be located on it reliably, and the CDR3 follows TCRdb's listing. The chain has TRBV5-6 and TRBJ1-4. The CDR3 totals 11 residues, both ends included. Germline V gives CDR1 SGHDT, CDR2 YYEEEE. CDR3 sequence reads: CASSLGGLAGV.

About this clonotype: A read error is likely, as this CDR3 ends without the conserved phenylalanine or tryptophan. The DNA is left out, because the CDR3 cannot be placed on it with certainty; the CDR3 is given as TCRdb lists it. V gene TRBV20-1 combines with J gene TRBJ2-2; no DNA check was done on the table's D call, TRBD2. Germline V gene lookup returns CDR1 DFQATT and CDR2 SNEGSKA (reference sequence). Termini included, the CDR3 measures 12 amino acids. The CDR3: CSARVYRTSGRV.

Points on this clonotype: At one end the junction does not follow the germline gene, possibly because of a read error. The V and J genes are TRBV29-1 and TRBJ1-3; D uncertain. The germline gives CDR1 SQVTM, CDR2 ANQGSEA. CDR3 length equals 14 residues. CDR3 in amino acids: CSVKDRGRGNIIYF. CDR3 coding DNA: TGCAGCGTTAAAGATCGTGGCAGAGGAAACATCATATATTTT.

This clonotype has just one count. J is TRBJ2-7 and V is TRBV7-6; possibly TRBD2 for D (6 bases). The CDR3 length is 16 residues. V was clipped by 0 bases and J by 0 bases, with 12 bases between them. CDR1 is SGHVS, CDR2 FNYEAQ, per germline. The chain's CDR3 is CASSLAARGGSYEQYF. The CDR3 DNA is TGTGCCAGCAGCTTAGCGGCCCGGGGAGGCTCCTACGAGCAGTACTTC.

Regarding this clonotype: A much larger clone differs from this one at a single base, so this may be a read error. DNA of the CDR3: TGCAGTGCTAGCGGGACAGGGGGCACTGAAGCTTTCTTT. Its protein is CSASGTGGTEAFF. The genes are TRBV20-1 and TRBJ1-1; TRBD1 agrees at 11 bases. After removal of 3 bases from V and 4 bases from J, the junction contained 1 base not matched to a gene. The germline V gene encodes CDR1 DFQATT and CDR2 SNEGSKA (reference sequence). This CDR3 is 13 amino acids long.

V usage is TRBV29-1 and J usage is TRBJ1-3; D possibly corresponds to TRBD1 (5 bases). This CDR3 has 12 residues. Trimming took off 6 bases at V and 4 bases at J, with 10 bases between the two ends. The V gene's germline CDR1 is SQVTM and CDR2 ANQGSEA. The CDR3 region is CSVEQEGNTIYF. As DNA, the CDR3 is TGCAGCGTCGAACAGGAAGGAAACACCATATATTTT.

The V call is TRBV12-3 or TRBV12-4, the J call TRBJ2-2; 8 nucleotides line up with TRBD2. This CDR3 comprises 15 residues. The trim removed 5 bases at V and 5 bases at J, leaving 7 bases unmatched. In DNA form, the CDR3 reads TGTGCCAGCAGTGTAAGGCAGCGGGGGACCGGGGAGCTGTTTTTT. Protein sequence: CASSVRQRGTGELFF.

On this clonotype itself: Because the CDR3 is missing its conserved closing phenylalanine or tryptophan, this is likely a read error. The DNA is left out, because the CDR3 cannot be placed on it with certainty; the CDR3 is given as TCRdb lists it. The V and J genes are TRBV7-9 and TRBJ1-5; TRBD1 was called by the table and not checked on the DNA. The CDR3 is 8 residues long, ends included. Germline V gene sequence: CDR1 SEHNR, CDR2 FQNEAQ (reference sequence). The CDR3 loop is CASSQPGG.

As to this clonotype: The junction does not match germline at one end; this may be a read error. The rearrangement links TRBV24-1 to TRBJ2-5; the match to TRBD1 covers 11 bases. The germline V gene encodes CDR1 KGHDR and CDR2 SFDVKD. The CDR3 consists of 16 residues. The DNA of the CDR3 is TGTGCCACCAGTAATTTAGGGACAGGGGGGCGGGAGACCCAGTACTTC. Translated, it gives CATSNLGTGGRETQYF.